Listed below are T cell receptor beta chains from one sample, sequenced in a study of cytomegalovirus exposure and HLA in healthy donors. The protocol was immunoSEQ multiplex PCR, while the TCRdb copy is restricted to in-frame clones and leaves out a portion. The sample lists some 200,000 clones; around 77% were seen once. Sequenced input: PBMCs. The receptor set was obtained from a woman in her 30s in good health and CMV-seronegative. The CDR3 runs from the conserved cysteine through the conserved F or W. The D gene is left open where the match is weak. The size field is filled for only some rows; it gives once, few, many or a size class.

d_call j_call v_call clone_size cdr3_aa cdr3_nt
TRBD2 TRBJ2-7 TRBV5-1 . CASSLYAGTFGRVYEQYF TGCGCCAGCAGCTTGTACGCTGGGACCTTCGGGAGGGTCTACGAGCAGTACTTC
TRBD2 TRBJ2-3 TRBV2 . CASSAKSGTSGRPTDTQYF TGTGCCAGCAGCGCCAAATCCGGGACTAGCGGGAGGCCCACAGATACGCAGTATTTT
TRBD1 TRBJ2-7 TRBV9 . CASSGDRERDEQYF TGTGCCAGCAGCGGGGACAGGGAAAGAGACGAGCAGTACTTC
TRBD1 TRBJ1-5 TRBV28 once CASSPPGQGALLPQHF TGTGCCAGCAGTCCCCCGGGACAGGGGGCCCTTTTGCCCCAGCATTTT
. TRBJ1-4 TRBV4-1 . CASSQERMILYGEKLFF TGCGCCAGCAGCCAAGAGAGGATGATCTTGTACGGTGAAAAACTGTTTTTT
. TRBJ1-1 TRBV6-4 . CASRGGDTEAFF TGTGCCAGCAGGGGAGGGGACACTGAAGCTTTCTTT
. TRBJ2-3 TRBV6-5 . CASSYGPGLGTDTQYF TGTGCCAGCAGTTACGGTCCCGGACTTGGCACAGATACGCAGTATTTT
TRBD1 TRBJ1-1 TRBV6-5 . CASTRGQGGVAFF TGTGCCAGCACCCGGGGACAGGGGGGTGTAGCTTTCTTT
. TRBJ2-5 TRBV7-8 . CASTRGPGETQYF TGTGCCAGCACGCGGGGGCCGGGGGAGACCCAGTACTTC
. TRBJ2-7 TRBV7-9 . CASTNVAKEQYF TGTGCCAGCACGAACGTGGCAAAGGAGCAGTACTTC
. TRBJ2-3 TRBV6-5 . CASSSRLEDTQYF TGTGCCAGCAGTTCCCGACTAGAGGATACGCAGTATTTT
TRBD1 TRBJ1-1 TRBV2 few CASSLDRGANEAFF TGTGCCAGCAGCTTAGACAGGGGGGCGAATGAAGCTTTCTTT
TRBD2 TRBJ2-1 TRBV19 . CASSAGLAGYNEQFF TGTGCCAGTAGTGCGGGACTAGCGGGGTACAATGAGCAGTTCTTC
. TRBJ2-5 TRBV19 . CASSGGNRETQYF TGTGCCAGTAGCGGAGGAAATAGAGAGACCCAGTACTTC
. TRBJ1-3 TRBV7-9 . CASGGMGGNTIYF TGTGCCAGCGGCGGAATGGGTGGAAACACCATATATTTT
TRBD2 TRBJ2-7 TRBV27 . CASSLSGTSYEQYF TGTGCCAGCAGTCTTAGCGGGACTTCCTACGAGCAGTACTTC
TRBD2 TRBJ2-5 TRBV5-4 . CASSPRVERERLETQYF TGTGCCAGCAGCCCTAGGGTGGAGCGGGAGAGATTAGAGACCCAGTACTTC
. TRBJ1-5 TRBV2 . CASSEEGASNQPQHF TGTGCCAGCAGTGAGGAAGGGGCTAGCAATCAGCCCCAGCATTTT
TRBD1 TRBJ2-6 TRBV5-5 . CASLPRRTGFFSGANVLTF TGTGCCAGCCTTCCGAGAAGGACAGGGTTTTTCTCTGGGGCCAACGTCCTGACTTTC
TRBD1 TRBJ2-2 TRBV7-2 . CASRYRGAGELFF TGTGCCAGCAGGTACAGGGGGGCCGGGGAGCTGTTTTTT
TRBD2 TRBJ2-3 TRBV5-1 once CASSFSNSGGWSTDTQYF TGCGCCAGCAGCTTTAGTAATAGCGGGGGATGGAGCACAGATACGCAGTATTTT
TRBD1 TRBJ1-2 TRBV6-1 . CASTLQGAFYGYTF TGTGCCAGCACCCTACAGGGGGCATTCTATGGCTACACCTTC
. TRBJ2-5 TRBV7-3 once CASSPGGGQETQYF TGTGCCAGCAGCCCAGGAGGCGGGCAAGAGACCCAGTACTTC
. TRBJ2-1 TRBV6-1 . CASRRDTQNRNEQFF TGTGCCAGCAGGAGGGACACCCAAAACCGAAATGAGCAGTTCTTC
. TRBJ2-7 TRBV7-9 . CASSLGSLGDYEQYF TGTGCCAGCAGCTTAGGCTCCCTGGGTGACTACGAGCAGTACTTC
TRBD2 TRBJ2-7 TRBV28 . CASSSLREGSERGYEQYF TGTGCCAGCAGTAGCCTCCGGGAGGGAAGCGAACGGGGCTACGAGCAGTACTTC
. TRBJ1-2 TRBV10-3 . CAIDGGVGGYTF TGTGCCATCGACGGGGGGGTTGGTGGCTACACCTTC
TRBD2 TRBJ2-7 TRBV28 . CASSPRGGVWQYF TGTGCCAGCAGTCCCCGGGGGGGGGTTTGGCAGTACTTC
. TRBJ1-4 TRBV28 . CASSFIASTNEKLFF TGTGCCAGCAGTTTCATCGCGTCAACTAATGAAAAACTGTTTTTT
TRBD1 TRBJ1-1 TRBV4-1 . CASSHRRGDLAFF TGCGCCAGCAGCCATCGCAGGGGGGATCTGGCTTTCTTT
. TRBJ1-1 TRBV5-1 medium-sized CASRFVVNTEAFF TGCGCCAGCAGATTCGTCGTGAACACTGAAGCTTTCTTT
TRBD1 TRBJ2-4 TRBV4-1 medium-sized CASSARLDREVNIQYF TGCGCCAGCAGCGCACGATTGGACAGGGAGGTTAACATTCAGTACTTC
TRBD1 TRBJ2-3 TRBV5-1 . CASSLRGTGEGDTQYF TGCGCCAGCAGCTTGCGCGGGACAGGGGAGGGGGATACGCAGTATTTT
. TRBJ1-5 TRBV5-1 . CASSLGVGALNQPQHF TGCGCCAGCAGCTTGGGGGTGGGGGCATTGAATCAGCCCCAGCATTTT
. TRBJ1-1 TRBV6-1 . CASSEFGAFF TGTGCCAGCAGTGAATTCGGGGCTTTCTTT
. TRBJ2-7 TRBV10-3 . CAIRPREYYEQYF TGTGCCATCAGGCCGCGGGAATACTACGAGCAGTACTTC
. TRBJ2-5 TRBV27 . CASHGLSEVGETQYF TGTGCCAGCCACGGACTGTCCGAAGTTGGGGAGACCCAGTACTTC
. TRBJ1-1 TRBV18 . CASSPEVGTEAFF TGTGCCAGCTCACCAGAGGTGGGCACTGAAGCTTTCTTT
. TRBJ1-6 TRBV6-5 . CASSYNRDSNSPLHF TGTGCCAGCAGTTACAACAGGGATAGTAATTCACCCCTCCACTTT
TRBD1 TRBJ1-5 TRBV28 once CASIRTTGIGQPQHF TGTGCCAGCATACGGACGACAGGGATAGGTCAGCCCCAGCATTTT
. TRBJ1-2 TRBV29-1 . CSVVTNYGYTF TGCAGCGTTGTTACTAACTATGGCTACACCTTC
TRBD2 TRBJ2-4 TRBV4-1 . CASSQDSASGGQAKNIQYF TGCGCCAGCAGCCAAGATTCGGCTAGCGGGGGCCAAGCCAAAAACATTCAGTACTTC
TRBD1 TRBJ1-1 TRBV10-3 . CAITPDRVTEAFF TGTGCCATCACTCCGGACAGGGTTACTGAAGCTTTCTTT
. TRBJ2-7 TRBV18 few CASSPGGNGYEQYF TGTGCCAGCTCACCAGGAGGGAATGGTTACGAGCAGTACTTC
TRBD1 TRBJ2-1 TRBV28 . CASRGQGLFNEQFF TGTGCCAGCAGGGGACAGGGTTTATTCAATGAGCAGTTCTTC
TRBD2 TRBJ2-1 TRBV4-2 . CASSQATGREWSLF TGTGCCAGCAGCCAAGCGACGGGGCGGGAGTGGTCGCTCTTC
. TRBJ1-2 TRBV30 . CAWSGTVRYGYTF TGTGCCTGGAGTGGGACAGTTAGGTATGGCTACACCTTC
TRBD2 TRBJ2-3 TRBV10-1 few CASSAQRGTAADTQYF TGCGCCAGCAGTGCACAGCGGGGGACGGCCGCAGATACGCAGTATTTT
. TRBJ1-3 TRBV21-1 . CASSAQTQGTRPGNTIYF TGTGCCAGCAGCGCCCAAACACAGGGGACCCGTCCTGGAAACACCATATATTTT
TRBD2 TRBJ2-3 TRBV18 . CASSPPGAGGTTQYF TGTGCCAGCTCACCACCGGGAGCGGGGGGTACTACGCAGTATTTT
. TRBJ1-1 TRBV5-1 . CAGSPHRQNTEAFF TGCGCCGGCAGCCCCCACCGACAGAACACTGAAGCTTTCTTT
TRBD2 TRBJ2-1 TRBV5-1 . CASSLLAGGNEQFF TGCGCCAGCAGCTTGCTAGCGGGAGGCAATGAGCAGTTCTTC
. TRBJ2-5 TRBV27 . CASSFWAGQETQYF TGTGCCAGCAGTTTCTGGGCAGGGCAAGAGACCCAGTACTTC
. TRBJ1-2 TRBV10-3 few CAISEESNQGLPYGYTF TGTGCCATCAGTGAGGAATCTAATCAGGGACTACCATATGGCTACACCTTC
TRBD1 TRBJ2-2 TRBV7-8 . CASSFSDDRGVNTGELFF TGTGCCAGCAGCTTCTCGGATGACAGGGGGGTAAACACCGGGGAGCTGTTTTTT